This TCR beta chain comes out of a study of CD8+ T cells in alopecia areata. About the research overall: Treated patients received oral tofacitinib, 5 to 10 mg twice daily. Whole-study results and caveats: Greater clonality was observed in lesional scalp samples, especially alopecia totalis/universalis, versus normal scalp.

Peripheral blood and lesional scalp punch biopsies came from alopecia areata patients. This clone was found a few times. The target antigen is unknown. The CDR3 consists of 11 residues. The germline V and J ends were trimmed by 3 bases and 4 bases, with 7 bases remaining between them. Germline V gene lookup returns CDR1 SQVTM and CDR2 ANQGSEA. It was cDNA, reverse transcribed from extracted RNA, that served as the sequencing template. The data were produced by immunoSEQ multiplex PCR, yet TCRdb's version contains in-frame clones alone and is incomplete. The data show more than 110,000 clones, around 58% seen once.

The V gene is TRBV29-1, the J gene TRBJ2-7; D might be TRBD2 (5 bases). The sequences come from CD4+ T cells sorted from blood, collected at week 0. This sequence originates from a human donor with alopecia areata. The CDR3 sequence is CSVDGLYEQYF. In nucleotides, the CDR3 is TGCAGCGTTGACGGACTTTACGAGCAGTACTTC.